This T cell receptor (beta chain) is drawn from a study of T cell changes during pregnancy in multiple sclerosis. The CDR3 length is 15 residues. J gave up 6 bases and V 4 bases, and 7 bases lay outside the gene matches. Germline CDR1 is SGHTA and CDR2 is FQGNSA. Assay used: immunoSEQ multiplex PCR; TCRdb lists only in-frame clones, some missing. The table lists roughly 61,000 clones, 75% to 90% of them singletons, with 0.89% in the top ten. The chain joins TRBV7-2 to TRBJ2-1; 9 bases are shared with TRBD2. The specimen was peripheral blood, collected in the first trimester of pregnancy. The source is a female donor in good health, enrolled as a control in a pregnancy study. CDR3 DNA sequence: TGTGCCAGCAGCTCCGGGCGGGGGGGCTTCAATGAGCAGTTCTTC. It yields the protein CASSSGRGGFNEQFF.